Shown below are 2 T cell receptor beta chains from a single sample sequenced in a study of human T cells and chemical hapten exposure. TCRdb processed the RACE reads anew with MiXCR; each CDR3 protein has one entry. The profile shows around 300,000 distinct CDR3 sequences, roughly 6% of them singletons. Time point in this sample: pre-sensitization, week 0. Treatment of the sample: therapeutic diphenylcyclopropenone sensitization with weekly scalp DPC. Source: whole blood, taken in connection with sensitization to the hapten diphenylcyclopropenone (DPC). These receptors were obtained from a woman between 18 and 30 years old with alopecia areata. Some clones in this sample may be carry-over from other donors' samples.

There are many counts of this clonotype. V and J are TRBV7-2 and TRBJ2-5, with a tentative D call TRBD1 (6 bases). Germline-derived CDR1 and CDR2 are SGHTA and FQGNSA. The germline V and J ends were trimmed by 5 bases and 5 bases, with 15 bases remaining between them. The CDR3 extends over 14 amino acids. The CDR3 protein is CASSPRTGSETQYF. CDR3 sequence (DNA): TGTGCCAGCAGCCCAAGAACAGGGAGCGAGACCCAGTACTTC. The full variable domain, in which reference TRBV7-2 and TRBJ2-5 provide the parts outside the CDR3, is GAGVSQSPSNKVTEKGKDVELRCDPISGHTALYWYRQSLGQGLEFLIYFQGNSAPDKSGLPSDRFSAERTGGSVSTLTIQRTQQEDSAVYLCASSPRTGSETQYFGPGTRLLVL.

This clonotype was observed a few times. The chain combines TRBV7-2 with TRBJ1-1; D remains unclear. The CDR3 totals 14 residues. Germline V gene lookup returns CDR1 SGHTA and CDR2 FQGNSA. V lost 6 bases to trimming and J lost 3 bases, with 14 bases between them. The CDR3 sequence is CASSPPPAHTEAFF. The CDR3 nucleotides read TGTGCCAGCAGTCCACCCCCAGCGCACACTGAAGCTTTCTTT.